A selection of T cell receptor beta chains follows, all from one sample in a study of cytomegalovirus exposure and HLA in healthy donors. Sequencing was performed with immunoSEQ multiplex PCR; in TCRdb, only in-frame clones are kept and a portion is missing. This sample has some 85,000 clones, with 95% to 96% found just once. What was sequenced was PBMCs. Receptors originate from a woman aged 18-35 years in good health and CMV-seronegative. Both conserved end residues are part of each CDR3. A D gene is named only where the DNA matches it firmly. Part of the rows lack a size; the others show once, few, many or a class for expanded clones.

D gene	J gene	V gene	clone size	CDR3 protein	CDR3 DNA
TRBD1	TRBJ1-1	TRBV18	.	CASSTDRGAEAFF	TGTGCCAGCTCTACAGACAGGGGCGCTGAAGCTTTCTTT
.	TRBJ1-3	TRBV7-9	.	CASSFGLAGAGNTIYF	TGTGCCAGCAGCTTTGGGTTGGCAGGGGCTGGAAACACCATATATTTT
TRBD1	TRBJ2-6	TRBV7-6	once	CASSHPLTGESGANVLTF	TGTGCCAGCAGCCACCCCTTGACAGGGGAGAGTGGGGCCAACGTCCTGACTTTC
TRBD1	TRBJ1-2	TRBV18	.	CASSPRTGSNYGYTF	TGTGCCAGCTCACCACGGACAGGCTCAAACTATGGCTACACCTTC
TRBD1	TRBJ1-2	TRBV7-9	.	CASSSGTGNYGYTF	TGTGCCAGCAGCTCGGGGACAGGGAACTATGGCTACACCTTC
.	TRBJ1-5	TRBV21-1	.	CASSKVGTARNQPQHF	TGTGCCAGCAGCAAAGTGGGGACAGCCCGCAATCAGCCCCAGCATTTT
.	TRBJ1-5	TRBV4-1	.	CASSQQGWGNQPQHF	TGCGCCAGCAGCCAACAGGGGTGGGGCAATCAGCCCCAGCATTTT
.	TRBJ2-5	TRBV25-1	.	CASSDARTRRSSQYF	TGTGCCAGCAGTGATGCCCGGACTCGTAGGTCGAGCCAGTACTTC
.	TRBJ2-7	TRBV5-1	once	CASSLELYPTYEQYF	TGCGCCAGCAGCTTGGAGCTGTACCCTACCTACGAGCAGTACTTC
TRBD2	TRBJ2-2	TRBV5-1	.	CASSLTSGRFTGELFF	TGCGCCAGCAGCTTGACTAGCGGGAGATTCACCGGGGAGCTGTTTTTT
TRBD2	TRBJ2-7	TRBV4-1	once	CASSQGFAGESYEQYF	TGCGCCAGCAGCCAAGGCTTCGCGGGAGAGTCCTACGAGCAGTACTTC
TRBD2	TRBJ2-1	TRBV6-5	.	CASSPSGNRYNEQFF	TGTGCCAGCAGCCCCAGCGGGAACCGTTACAATGAGCAGTTCTTC
.	TRBJ2-3	TRBV5-4	once	CASSVRTDSTDTQYF	TGTGCCAGCAGCGTGAGGACAGATAGCACAGATACGCAGTATTTT
TRBD1	TRBJ2-7	TRBV6-1	.	CASKRDRGYEQYF	TGTGCCAGCAAGCGGGACAGGGGCTACGAGCAGTACTTC
.	TRBJ2-3	TRBV7-2	.	CASTVSTYTQYF	TGTGCCAGCACCGTTTCCACTTATACGCAGTATTTT
TRBD1	TRBJ2-1	TRBV4-1	.	CASSPRGTGGSSGMPNEQFF	TGCGCCAGCAGCCCACGGGGGACAGGGGGCAGCAGCGGGATGCCCAATGAGCAGTTCTTC
.	TRBJ2-5	TRBV18	.	CASSQYQETQYF	TGTGCCAGCTCTCAGTACCAAGAGACCCAGTACTTC
.	TRBJ1-2	TRBV6-4	medium-sized	CASSDSAEPRGGYTF	TGTGCCAGCAGTGACTCAGCTGAGCCCCGTGGTGGCTACACCTTC
TRBD2	TRBJ2-3	TRBV5-1	.	CASSLTLAGSTDTQYF	TGCGCCAGCAGCTTGACTTTAGCGGGAAGCACAGATACGCAGTATTTT
.	TRBJ2-7	TRBV25-1	.	CASRGARSYEQYF	TGTGCCAGCAGAGGAGCAAGGTCCTACGAGCAGTACTTC